Listed below are T cell receptor beta chains from one sample, sequenced in a study of PD-1 blockade in classical Hodgkin lymphoma. The table came from immunoSEQ multiplex PCR; TCRdb's copy has only in-frame clones and leaves some out. The repertoire consists of 25,000 to 35,000 clones, with about 88% occurring once and the leading ten covering around 0.85%. The specimen was CD4+ T cells from blood, collected before the fourth cycle of nivolumab. The receptors here all came from a human donor with classical Hodgkin lymphoma. Each CDR3 is given with its conserved first and last residue. A D gene is named only where the DNA matches it firmly. Some rows mark clone size as missing; the rest say once, few, many or name a class of expanded clone.

abundance: NA
j_gene: TRBJ2-1
d_gene: NA
v_gene: TRBV5-6
CDR3nt: TGTGCCAGCAGCTTGGTTCAGCTCAAAAGCTCCTACAATGAGCAGTTCTTC
CDR3aa: CASSLVQLKSSYNEQFF

abundance: NA
j_gene: TRBJ1-2
d_gene: NA
v_gene: TRBV11-2
CDR3nt: TGTGCCAGCAGCACCTATAGACAGGAGGGGTATGGCTACACCTTC
CDR3aa: CASSTYRQEGYGYTF

abundance: NA
j_gene: TRBJ2-3
d_gene: NA
v_gene: TRBV30
CDR3nt: TGTGCCTGGAGTGTAGATACGCAGTATTTT
CDR3aa: CAWSVDTQYF

abundance: NA
j_gene: TRBJ1-1
d_gene: TRBD1
v_gene: TRBV2
CDR3nt: TGTGCCAGCAGTGAGCAGGGGGCGCCCAGCACTGAAGCTTTCTTT
CDR3aa: CASSEQGAPSTEAFF

abundance: NA
j_gene: TRBJ2-7
d_gene: TRBD2
v_gene: TRBV2
CDR3nt: TGTGCCAGCATCGACGGGTCTAGCGGCTCCTACGAGCAGTACTTC
CDR3aa: CASIDGSSGSYEQYF

abundance: NA
j_gene: TRBJ2-7
d_gene: TRBD2
v_gene: TRBV18
CDR3nt: TGTGCCAGCTCACCACGAGAACTAGCGGGGGGCTACGAGCAGTACTTC
CDR3aa: CASSPRELAGGYEQYF

abundance: NA
j_gene: TRBJ1-2
d_gene: NA
v_gene: TRBV28
CDR3nt: TGTGCCAGCTCCCCCGGCGCAAATTACTATGGCTACACCTTC
CDR3aa: CASSPGANYYGYTF

abundance: few
j_gene: TRBJ1-6
d_gene: TRBD1
v_gene: TRBV7-6
CDR3nt: TGTGCCAGCAGCTTAGGGAGACAGGGCAATTCACCCCTCCACTTT
CDR3aa: CASSLGRQGNSPLHF

abundance: NA
j_gene: TRBJ2-2
d_gene: NA
v_gene: TRBV30
CDR3nt: TGTGCCTGGAGGGTTTATTGGGGGGTAAACACCGGGGAGCTGTTTTTT
CDR3aa: CAWRVYWGVNTGELFF

abundance: NA
j_gene: TRBJ2-1
d_gene: TRBD2
v_gene: TRBV7-3
CDR3nt: TGTGCCAGCAACAACGGGCCTAGCGGGGGGACAGCTCCCAATGAGCAGTTCTTC
CDR3aa: CASNNGPSGGTAPNEQFF

abundance: once
j_gene: TRBJ2-5
d_gene: TRBD1
v_gene: TRBV2
CDR3nt: TGTGCCAGCAGGCGACAGGGGACAGCCCTCCAAGAGACCCAGTACTTC
CDR3aa: CASRRQGTALQETQYF

abundance: NA
j_gene: TRBJ1-1
d_gene: NA
v_gene: TRBV19
CDR3nt: TGTGCCAGTAGTCCCCGGGCAGGCGTTGAAGCTTTCTTT
CDR3aa: CASSPRAGVEAFF

abundance: few
j_gene: TRBJ1-5
d_gene: NA
v_gene: TRBV28
CDR3nt: TGTGCCAGCCTCGGGGAGGGCAATCAGCCCCAGCATTTT
CDR3aa: CASLGEGNQPQHF

abundance: NA
j_gene: TRBJ1-4
d_gene: NA
v_gene: TRBV10-3
CDR3nt: TGTGCCATCAGTGGGACAGAGGATGAAAAACTGTTTTTT
CDR3aa: CAISGTEDEKLFF

abundance: once
j_gene: TRBJ2-1
d_gene: NA
v_gene: TRBV7-2
CDR3nt: TGTGCCAGCAGCTTCGGCTATGAGCAGTTCTTC
CDR3aa: CASSFGYEQFF

abundance: NA
j_gene: TRBJ2-7
d_gene: TRBD1
v_gene: TRBV19
CDR3nt: TGTGCCAGTAGTACCGGGACAGATCTCTCCTACGAGCAGTACTTC
CDR3aa: CASSTGTDLSYEQYF

abundance: NA
j_gene: TRBJ1-2
d_gene: TRBD1
v_gene: TRBV18
CDR3nt: TGTGCCAGCTCACCGGGACAGTCCCCGGGGGACTATGGCTACACCTTC
CDR3aa: CASSPGQSPGDYGYTF

abundance: NA
j_gene: TRBJ1-2
d_gene: NA
v_gene: TRBV30
CDR3nt: TGTGCCTGGAGCGGGGGTTTCTATGGCTATACCTTC
CDR3aa: CAWSGGFYGYTF

abundance: NA
j_gene: TRBJ1-6
d_gene: TRBD1
v_gene: TRBV2
CDR3nt: TGTGCCAGCAGTGATTTGGACAGGGGTTCACCCCTCCACTTT
CDR3aa: CASSDLDRGSPLHF

abundance: NA
j_gene: TRBJ2-5
d_gene: NA
v_gene: TRBV5-1
CDR3nt: TGCGCCAGCAGCTTAATGGAGACCCAGTACTTC
CDR3aa: CASSLMETQYF

abundance: NA
j_gene: TRBJ2-3
d_gene: NA
v_gene: TRBV30
CDR3nt: TGTGCCTGGTCCTTCGTCCGCATCGATACGCAGTATTTT
CDR3aa: CAWSFVRIDTQYF

abundance: NA
j_gene: TRBJ2-5
d_gene: NA
v_gene: TRBV14
CDR3nt: TGTGCCAGCAGCGCGACCGGGCTCTCCGTGTACTTC
CDR3aa: CASSATGLSVYF

abundance: NA
j_gene: TRBJ1-2
d_gene: NA
v_gene: TRBV30
CDR3nt: TGTGCCTGGAAGGGGAACTATGGCTACACCTTC
CDR3aa: CAWKGNYGYTF